This T cell receptor beta chain derives from a study of blood T cells in healthy people across ages. The CDR3 contains 15 residues. V dropped 3 bases and J dropped 4; count of bases not matched to a gene: 8. CDR1 is SGHRS, CDR2 YFSETQ, per germline. For the second PCR, which ran for 7 to 11 cycles, a sample-barcoded 5' primer and a J-beta primer mix were used. Tags on each cDNA molecule came from a template-switch adaptor with 12 random nucleotides. TCRdb used MiXCR to reprocess the 5' RACE reads, holding one entry per CDR3 protein. The sample includes approximately 680,000 distinct CDR3 sequences, roughly 32% of them seen just once.

The source of this sequence is a woman of 80 years or more in good health. Specimen: blood. The chain is built from TRBV5-1 and TRBJ2-5; TRBD2 matches 8 bases. CDR3 in amino acids: CASSSSAGVGETQYF. The CDR3 DNA reads TGCGCCAGCAGCTCATCAGCGGGAGTAGGAGAGACCCAGTACTTC.